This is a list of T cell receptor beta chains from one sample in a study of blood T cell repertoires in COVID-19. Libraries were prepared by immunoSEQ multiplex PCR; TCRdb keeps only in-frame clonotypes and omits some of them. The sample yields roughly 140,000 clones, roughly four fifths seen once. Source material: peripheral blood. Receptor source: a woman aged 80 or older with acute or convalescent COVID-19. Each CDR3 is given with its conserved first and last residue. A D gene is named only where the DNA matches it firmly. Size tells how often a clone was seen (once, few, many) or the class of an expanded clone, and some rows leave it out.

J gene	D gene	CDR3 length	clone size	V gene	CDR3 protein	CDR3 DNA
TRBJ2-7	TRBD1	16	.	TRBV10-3	CAIKSGAGQGLYEQYF	TGTGCCATCAAGAGTGGAGCGGGACAGGGGTTGTACGAGCAGTACTTC
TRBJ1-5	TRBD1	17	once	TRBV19	CASSPRQGATSNQPQHF	TGTGCCAGTAGTCCGAGACAGGGGGCTACTAGCAATCAGCCCCAGCATTTT
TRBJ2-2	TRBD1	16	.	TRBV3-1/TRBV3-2	CASSQYRGRFIGELFF	TGTGCCAGCAGCCAATACAGGGGGCGCTTTATCGGGGAGCTGTTTTTT
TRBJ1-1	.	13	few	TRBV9	CASSTQGDTEAFF	TGTGCCAGCAGCACCCAAGGAGACACTGAAGCTTTCTTT
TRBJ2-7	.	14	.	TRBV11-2	CASSPPGNSYEQYF	TGTGCCAGCAGCCCACCAGGGAACTCCTACGAGCAGTACTTC
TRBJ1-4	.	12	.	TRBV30	CAWSVLREKLFF	TGTGCCTGGAGTGTACTCCGGGAAAAACTGTTTTTT
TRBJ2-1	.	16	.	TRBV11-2	CASSPDGYSTYNEQFF	TGTGCCAGCAGCCCAGACGGGTATTCTACCTACAATGAGCAGTTCTTC
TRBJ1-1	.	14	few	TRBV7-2	CASSSWGPNTEAFF	TGTGCCAGCAGCTCCTGGGGGCCGAACACTGAAGCTTTCTTT
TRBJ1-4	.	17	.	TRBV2	CASSDRTAVLTNEKLFF	TGTGCCAGCAGTGACAGGACAGCTGTGCTAACTAATGAAAAACTGTTTTTT
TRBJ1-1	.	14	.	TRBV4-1	CASSQDREGTEAFF	TGCGCCAGCAGCCAAGACAGGGAGGGCACTGAAGCTTTCTTT
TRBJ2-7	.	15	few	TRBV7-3	CASSLTRDTLYEQYF	TGTGCCAGCAGCTTAACTCGGGACACCTTATACGAGCAGTACTTC
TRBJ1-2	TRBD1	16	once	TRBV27	CASSKLPTGANYGYTF	TGTGCCAGCAGTAAACTGCCGACAGGGGCTAACTATGGCTACACCTTC
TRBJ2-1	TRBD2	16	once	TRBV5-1	CASSLAPTSGGNEQFF	TGCGCCAGCAGCTTGGCCCCCACTAGCGGGGGCAATGAGCAGTTCTTC
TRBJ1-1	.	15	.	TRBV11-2	CASSSPQRGNTEAFF	TGTGCCAGCAGCTCCCCCCAAAGGGGGAACACTGAAGCTTTCTTT
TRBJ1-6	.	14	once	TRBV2	CASSGGGQNSPLHF	TGTGCCAGCAGTGGCGGAGGACAGAATTCACCCCTCCACTTT
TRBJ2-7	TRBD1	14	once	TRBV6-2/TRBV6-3	CASSYEGARLEQYF	TGTGCCAGCAGTTACGAGGGGGCGCGGCTCGAGCAGTACTTC
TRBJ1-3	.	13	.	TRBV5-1	CASSLGPGNTIYF	TGCGCCAGCAGCTTGGGGCCTGGAAACACCATATATTTT
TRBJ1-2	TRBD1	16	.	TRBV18	CASSPGTGPNLYGYTF	TGTGCCAGCTCACCTGGGACAGGGCCAAACCTCTATGGCTACACCTTC
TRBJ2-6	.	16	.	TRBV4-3	CASSQQGGSGANVLTF	TGCGCCAGCAGCCAACAGGGGGGCTCTGGGGCCAACGTCCTGACTTTC
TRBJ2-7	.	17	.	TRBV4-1	CASSQESTSVRGYEQYF	TGCGCCAGCAGCCAAGAGAGTACAAGTGTCAGAGGCTACGAGCAGTACTTC
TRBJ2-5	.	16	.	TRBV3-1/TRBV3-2	CASSPKIGLTKETQYF	TGTGCCAGCAGCCCGAAGATCGGACTCACCAAAGAGACCCAGTACTTC
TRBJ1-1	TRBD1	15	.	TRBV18	CASSPGQGRRSEAFF	TGTGCCAGCTCACCGGGACAGGGGCGGCGGTCTGAAGCTTTCTTT
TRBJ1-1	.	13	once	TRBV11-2	CASSLRVSTEAFF	TGTGCCAGCAGCCTCAGGGTATCTACTGAAGCTTTCTTT
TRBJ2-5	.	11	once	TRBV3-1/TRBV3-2	CASSPGETQYF	TGTGCCAGCAGCCCGGGGGAGACCCAGTACTTC
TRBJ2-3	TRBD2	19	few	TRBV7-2	CASSFKSWTSGVITDTQYF	TGTGCCAGCAGCTTTAAAAGTTGGACTAGCGGGGTTATCACAGATACGCAGTATTTT
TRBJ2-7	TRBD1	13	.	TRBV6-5	CASGDRGRYEQYF	TGTGCCAGCGGGGACAGGGGCAGGTACGAGCAGTACTTC
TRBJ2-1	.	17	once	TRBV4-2	CASSQVPGRGEDNEQFF	TGTGCCAGCAGCCAAGTACCTGGCAGGGGTGAGGACAATGAGCAGTTCTTC
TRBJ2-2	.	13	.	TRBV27	CASRPRYTGELFF	TGTGCCAGCAGACCGCGGTACACCGGGGAGCTGTTTTTT
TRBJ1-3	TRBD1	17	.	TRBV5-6	CASSLVGQAPQRNTIYF	TGTGCCAGCAGCTTGGTGGGACAGGCCCCTCAAAGAAACACCATATATTTT
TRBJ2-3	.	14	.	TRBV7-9	CASSLRQVEDTQYF	TGTGCCAGCAGCTTAAGACAGGTCGAGGATACGCAGTATTTT
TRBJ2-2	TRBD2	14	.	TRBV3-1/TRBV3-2	CAIERGLGTGELFF	TGTGCCATCGAGCGGGGCTTGGGGACCGGGGAGCTGTTTTTT
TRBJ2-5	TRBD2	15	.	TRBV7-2	CASSAQMGGQETQYF	TGTGCCAGCAGCGCTCAAATGGGGGGGCAAGAGACCCAGTACTTC
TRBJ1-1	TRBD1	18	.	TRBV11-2	CASSKLAGQDRGNTEAFF	TGTGCCAGCAGCAAGCTCGCGGGACAGGATCGGGGAAACACTGAAGCTTTCTTT
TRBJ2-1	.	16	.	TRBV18	CASSLSASQSLGKQFF	TGTGCCAGCTCACTCAGCGCTAGCCAATCCCTCGGGAAGCAGTTCTTC
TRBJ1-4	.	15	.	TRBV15	CATSRAGDGEEKLFF	TGTGCCACCAGCAGAGCAGGGGATGGTGAGGAAAAACTGTTTTTT
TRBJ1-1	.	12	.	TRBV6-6	CASSPGGSEAFF	TGTGCCAGCAGCCCTGGGGGCTCTGAAGCTTTCTTT
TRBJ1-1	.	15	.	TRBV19	CASSSLSVLNTEAFF	TGTGCCAGTAGTAGTCTCTCAGTCCTGAACACTGAAGCTTTCTTT
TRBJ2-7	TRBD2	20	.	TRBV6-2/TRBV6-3	CASSYDRGFVLAGARYEQYF	TGTGCCAGCAGTTACGATAGGGGCTTTGTCCTAGCGGGAGCCCGGTACGAGCAGTACTTC
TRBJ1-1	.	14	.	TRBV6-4	CASSDWAGNTEAFF	TGTGCCAGCAGTGACTGGGCAGGGAACACTGAAGCTTTCTTT
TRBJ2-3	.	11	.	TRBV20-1	CSVENWDTQYF	TGCAGTGTCGAGAATTGGGATACGCAGTATTTT
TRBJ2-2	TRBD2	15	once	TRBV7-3	CASSPGLAGSGELFF	TGTGCCAGCAGCCCGGGACTAGCGGGCTCCGGGGAGCTGTTTTTT